Following are 2 T cell receptor beta chains from one sample sequenced in a study of blood T cell repertoires in COVID-19. TCRdb keeps only in-frame clones here, not all; method: immunoSEQ multiplex PCR. The table lists around 68,000 clones, about nine tenths of them singletons, with 6.5% to 8% in the top ten. What was sequenced was peripheral blood. The receptors were gathered from a man aged 50 to 59 with active COVID-19.

V and J are TRBV27 and TRBJ2-1, with D possibly TRBD1 on 5 matching bases. The CDR3 runs to 16 residues. CDR1 and CDR2 from the germline V gene are MNHEY and SMNVEV (reference sequence). Trimming cost V 8 bases and J 3 bases, with 20 bases left between them. The CDR3 reads CASQGREGAHYNEQFF. The CDR3 DNA follows: TGTGCCAGCCAAGGAAGAGAAGGGGCCCACTACAATGAGCAGTTCTTC.

The chain employs TRBV7-8 and TRBJ2-7, with D perhaps matching TRBD2 (6 bases). The germline gives CDR1 SGHVS, CDR2 FQNEAQ. The CDR3 extends over 16 amino acids. V was pared by 5 bases and J by 4 bases, with 21 bases between. CDR3 amino acids: CASSPQRGGMGYEQYF. For the CDR3, the DNA is TGTGCCAGCAGCCCCCAGCGAGGCGGGATGGGGTACGAGCAGTACTTC. The entire variable domain, with the rest obtained from reference TRBV7-8 and TRBJ2-7, is as follows: GAGVSQSPRYKVAKRGQDVALRCDPISGHVSLFWYQQALGQGPEFLTYFQNEAQLDKSGLPSDRFFAERPEGSVSTLKIQRTQQEDSAVYLCASSPQRGGMGYEQYFGPGTRLTVT.